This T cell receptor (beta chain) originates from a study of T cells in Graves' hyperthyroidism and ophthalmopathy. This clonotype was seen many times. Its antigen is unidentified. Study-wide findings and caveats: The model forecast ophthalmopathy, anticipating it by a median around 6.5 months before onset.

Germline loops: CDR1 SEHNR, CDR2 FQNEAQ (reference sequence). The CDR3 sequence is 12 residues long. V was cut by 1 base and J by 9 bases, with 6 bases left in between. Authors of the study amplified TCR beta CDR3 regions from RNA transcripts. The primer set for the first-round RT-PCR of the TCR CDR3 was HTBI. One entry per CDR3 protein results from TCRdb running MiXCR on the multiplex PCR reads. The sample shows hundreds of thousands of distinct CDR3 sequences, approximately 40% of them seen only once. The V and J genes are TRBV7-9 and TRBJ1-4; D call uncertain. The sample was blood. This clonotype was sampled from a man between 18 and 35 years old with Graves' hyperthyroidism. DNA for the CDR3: TGTGCCAGCAGCTTAGGAGGGCAAAAACTGTTTTTT. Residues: CASSLGGQKLFF.